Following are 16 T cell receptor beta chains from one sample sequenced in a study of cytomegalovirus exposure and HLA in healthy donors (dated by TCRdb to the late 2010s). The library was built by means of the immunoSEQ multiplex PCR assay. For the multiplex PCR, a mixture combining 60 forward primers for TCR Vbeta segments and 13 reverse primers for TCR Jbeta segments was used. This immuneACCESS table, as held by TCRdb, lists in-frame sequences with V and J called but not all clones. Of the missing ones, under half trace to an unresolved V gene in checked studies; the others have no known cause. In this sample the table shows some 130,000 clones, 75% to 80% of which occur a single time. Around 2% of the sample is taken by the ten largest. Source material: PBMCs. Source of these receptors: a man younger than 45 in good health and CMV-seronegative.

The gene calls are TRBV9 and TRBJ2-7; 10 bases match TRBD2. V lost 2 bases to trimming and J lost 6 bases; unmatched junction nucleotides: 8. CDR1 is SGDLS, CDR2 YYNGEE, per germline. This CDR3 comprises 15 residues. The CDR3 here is CASSVLAGGTAEQYF. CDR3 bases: TGTGCCAGCAGCGTCTTAGCGGGAGGCACCGCCGAGCAGTACTTC.

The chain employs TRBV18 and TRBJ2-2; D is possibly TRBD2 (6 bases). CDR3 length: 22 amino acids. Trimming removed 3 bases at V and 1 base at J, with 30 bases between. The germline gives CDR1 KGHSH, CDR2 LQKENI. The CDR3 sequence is CASSPTRRGAGLAEQNTGELFF. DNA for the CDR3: TGTGCCAGCTCACCTACCCGCCGGGGAGCGGGTCTGGCGGAGCAGAACACCGGGGAGCTGTTTTTT.

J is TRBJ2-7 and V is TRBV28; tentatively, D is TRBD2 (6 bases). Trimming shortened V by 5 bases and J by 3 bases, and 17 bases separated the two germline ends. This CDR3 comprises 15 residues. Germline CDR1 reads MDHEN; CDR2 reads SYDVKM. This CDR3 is CASSATGTGSYEQYF. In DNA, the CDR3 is TGTGCCAGCAGTGCCACCGGGACTGGAAGCTACGAGCAGTACTTC.

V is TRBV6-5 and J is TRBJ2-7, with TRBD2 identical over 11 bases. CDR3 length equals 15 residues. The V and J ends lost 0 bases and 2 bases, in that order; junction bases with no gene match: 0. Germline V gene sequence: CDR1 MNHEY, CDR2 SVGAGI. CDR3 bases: TGTGCCAGCAGTTACTCGACTAGCGGGGCCTACGAGCAGTACTTC. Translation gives CASSYSTSGAYEQYF.

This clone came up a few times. The DNA for the CDR3 is TGTGCTAGTGGTTTGGAGTACAGCGTCGGGCAGGGGCATGGCTACACCTTC. Protein sequence: CASGLEYSVGQGHGYTF. The chain links TRBV12-5 to TRBJ1-2; possible D gene TRBD1, 6 bases. Germline V CDR1 and CDR2: LGHNT, FRNRAP. CDR3 length: 17 residues. V was trimmed by 1 base and J by 6 bases, leaving 21 bases between them.

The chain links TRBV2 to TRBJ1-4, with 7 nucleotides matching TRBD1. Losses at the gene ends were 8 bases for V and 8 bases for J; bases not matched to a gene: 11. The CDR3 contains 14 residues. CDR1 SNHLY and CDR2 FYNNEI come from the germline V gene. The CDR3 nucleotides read TGTGCCAGCGAAGAGGGGGCAGGGCCGGAAAAACTGTTTTTT. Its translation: CASEEGAGPEKLFF.

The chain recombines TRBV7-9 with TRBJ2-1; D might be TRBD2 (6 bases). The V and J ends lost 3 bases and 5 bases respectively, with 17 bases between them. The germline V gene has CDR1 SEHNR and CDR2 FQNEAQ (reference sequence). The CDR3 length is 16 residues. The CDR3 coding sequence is TGTGCCAGCAGCTTGCGGGAAATAGTGGTTGACAATGAGCAGTTCTTC. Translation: CASSLREIVVDNEQFF.

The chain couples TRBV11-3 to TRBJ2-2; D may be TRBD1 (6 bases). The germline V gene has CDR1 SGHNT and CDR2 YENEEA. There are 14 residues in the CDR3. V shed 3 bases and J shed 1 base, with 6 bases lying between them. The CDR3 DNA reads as TGTGCCAGCAGCTTGGACAGGAACACCGGGGAGCTGTTTTTT. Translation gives CASSLDRNTGELFF.

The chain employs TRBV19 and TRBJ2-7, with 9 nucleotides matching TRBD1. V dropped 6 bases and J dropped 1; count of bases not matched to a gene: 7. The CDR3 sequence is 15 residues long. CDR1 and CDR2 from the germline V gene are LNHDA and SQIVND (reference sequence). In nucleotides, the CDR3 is TGTGCCAGTAGGAAGGAACAGGGGGCTTCCTACGAGCAGTACTTC. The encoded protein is CASRKEQGASYEQYF. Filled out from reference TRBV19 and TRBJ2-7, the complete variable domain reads DGGITQSPKYLFRKEGQNVTLSCEQNLNHDAMYWYRQDPGQGLRLIYYSQIVNDFQKGDIAEGYSVSREKKESFPLTVTSAQKNPTAFYLCASRKEQGASYEQYFGPGTRLTVT.

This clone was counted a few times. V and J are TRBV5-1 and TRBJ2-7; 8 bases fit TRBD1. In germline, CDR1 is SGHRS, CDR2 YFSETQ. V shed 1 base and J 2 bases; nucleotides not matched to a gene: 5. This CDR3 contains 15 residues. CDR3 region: CASSLNAGGPYEQYF. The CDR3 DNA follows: TGCGCCAGCAGCTTGAATGCAGGGGGCCCCTACGAGCAGTACTTC. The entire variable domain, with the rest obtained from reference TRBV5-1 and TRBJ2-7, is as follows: KAGVTQTPRYLIKTRGQQVTLSCSPISGHRSVSWYQQTPGQGLQFLFEYFSETQRNKGNFPGRFSGRQFSNSRSEMNVSTLELGDSALYLCASSLNAGGPYEQYFGPGTRLTVT.

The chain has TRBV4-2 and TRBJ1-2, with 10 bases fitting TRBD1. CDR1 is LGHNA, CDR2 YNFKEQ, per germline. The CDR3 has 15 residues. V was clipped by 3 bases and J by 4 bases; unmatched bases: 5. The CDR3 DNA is TGTGCCAGCAGCCAGGACAGGGGGTCGAGCTATGGCTACACCTTC. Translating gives CASSQDRGSSYGYTF.

The CDR3 here is CATSTVGQGAEKLFF. In DNA form, the CDR3 reads TGTGCCACCTCCACCGTGGGACAGGGGGCTGAAAAACTGTTTTTT. The V and J genes are TRBV10-3 and TRBJ1-4; TRBD1 matches 12 bases. The CDR3 runs 15 residues. Germline V lookup: CDR1 ENHRY, CDR2 SYGVKD. The ends lost 10 bases at V and 7 bases at J; junction bases unmatched: 10.

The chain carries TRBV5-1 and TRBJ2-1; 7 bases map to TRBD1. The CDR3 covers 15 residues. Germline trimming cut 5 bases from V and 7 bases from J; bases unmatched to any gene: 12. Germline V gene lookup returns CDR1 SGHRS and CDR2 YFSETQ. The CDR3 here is CASRPDRAFRNEQFF. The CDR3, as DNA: TGCGCCAGCAGACCCGACAGGGCGTTTCGGAATGAGCAGTTCTTC.

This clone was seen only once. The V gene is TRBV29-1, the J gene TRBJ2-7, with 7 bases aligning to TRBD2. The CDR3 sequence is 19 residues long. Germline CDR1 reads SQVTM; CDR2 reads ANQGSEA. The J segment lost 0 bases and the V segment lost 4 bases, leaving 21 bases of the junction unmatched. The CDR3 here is CSVVPAPGGRKTSSYEQYF. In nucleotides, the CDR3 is TGCAGCGTTGTCCCCGCCCCGGGGGGAAGAAAAACGAGCTCCTACGAGCAGTACTTC.

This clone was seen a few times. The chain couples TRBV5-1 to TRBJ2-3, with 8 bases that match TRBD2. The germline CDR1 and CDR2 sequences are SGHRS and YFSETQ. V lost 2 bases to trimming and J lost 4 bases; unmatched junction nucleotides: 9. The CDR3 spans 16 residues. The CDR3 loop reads CASSFTSGGVADTQYF. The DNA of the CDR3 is TGCGCCAGCAGCTTTACTAGCGGAGGGGTGGCAGATACGCAGTATTTT.

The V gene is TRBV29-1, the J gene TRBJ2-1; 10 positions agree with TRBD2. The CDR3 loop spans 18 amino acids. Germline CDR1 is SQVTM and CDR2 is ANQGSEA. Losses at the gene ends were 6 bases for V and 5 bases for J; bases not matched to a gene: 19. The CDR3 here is CSVPRWASGRVLDNEQFF. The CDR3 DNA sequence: TGCAGCGTCCCCAGATGGGCTAGCGGGAGAGTTTTGGACAATGAGCAGTTCTTC.